This is a list of T cell receptor beta chains from one sample in a study of blood T cell repertoires in COVID-19. The table came from immunoSEQ multiplex PCR; TCRdb's copy has only in-frame clones and leaves some out. The table includes under 150,000 clones, 77% detected once. Sequencing was carried out using peripheral blood. These receptors all stem from a woman between 45 and 65 years old with active or convalescent COVID-19. Both conserved end residues are part of each CDR3. A D gene is named only where the DNA matches it firmly. The size field is filled for only some rows; it gives once, few, many or a size class.

D	size	V	J	DNA	CDR3
TRBD2	many	TRBV7-9	TRBJ2-7	TGTGCCAGCAGCTTCATCCCGGCTAGCGGGACCTACGAGCAGTACTTC	CASSFIPASGTYEQYF
-	-	TRBV5-5	TRBJ1-1	TGTGCCAGCAGCTTGGACAGTGTGAACACTGAAGCTTTCTTT	CASSLDSVNTEAFF
-	few	TRBV7-7	TRBJ2-1	TGTGCCAGCAGCCCAGGATCATACAATGAGCAGTTCTTC	CASSPGSYNEQFF
-	-	TRBV10-1	TRBJ2-7	TGCGCCAGCAGTGAGTCGGTAGCCAGGGTGGACGAGCAGTACTTC	CASSESVARVDEQYF
-	-	TRBV18	TRBJ1-1	TGTGCCAGCTCACTCACCTTAGGAGGGCGGAACACTGAAGCTTTCTTT	CASSLTLGGRNTEAFF
-	-	TRBV11-2	TRBJ1-3	TGTGCCAGCAGCCTACAGGGTTCTTTTGGAAACACCATATATTTT	CASSLQGSFGNTIYF
TRBD1	few	TRBV5-1	TRBJ1-6	TGCGCCAGCAGCCACTCGGGGGGACAGGGGGTCGGTAATTCACCCCTCCACTTT	CASSHSGGQGVGNSPLHF
TRBD2	-	TRBV19	TRBJ2-7	TGTGCCAGTAGTATAACTAGCGGGGGACCAGTCTACGAGCAGTACTTC	CASSITSGGPVYEQYF
-	-	TRBV4-1	TRBJ1-6	TGCGCCAGCAGCCAGGATGACAGGACCTATAATTCACCCCTCCACTTT	CASSQDDRTYNSPLHF
-	-	TRBV3-1/TRBV3-2	TRBJ1-1	TGTGCCAGCAGCCAAGTGGGGAGCGCTGAAGCTTTCTTT	CASSQVGSAEAFF
-	-	TRBV28	TRBJ1-1	TGTGCCAGCAGGAAGAGTGGAGCCAACACTGAAGCTTTCTTT	CASRKSGANTEAFF
TRBD1	-	TRBV28	TRBJ1-5	TGTGCCAGCAGTTCCAGCGGGACAGGGGACCAGCCCCAGCATTTT	CASSSSGTGDQPQHF
TRBD1	-	TRBV6-6	TRBJ1-4	TGTGCCAGCAGTCCGACAGGGCCAAATGAAAAACTGTTTTTT	CASSPTGPNEKLFF
TRBD1	once	TRBV2	TRBJ1-3	TGTGCCAGCAGCTTCGACAGGGGGCTAGTGGGAAACACCATATATTTT	CASSFDRGLVGNTIYF
-	-	TRBV25-1	TRBJ2-2	TGTGCCAGCAGGGCGGGGGCCCACACCGGGGAGCTGTTTTTT	CASRAGAHTGELFF
-	few	TRBV7-3	TRBJ2-7	TGTGCCAGCAGCCCAGAGTCGGGTAGCGGCTACGAGCAGTACTTC	CASSPESGSGYEQYF